This TCR beta chain was sequenced during a study of breast tumors, draining lymph nodes, adjacent tissues. Whole-study results and caveats: Tumor T cell lymph node origin was a supported hypothesis, not proven. Tumor repertoires ranked between lymph nodes and nontumor tissue in diversity, with V and J gene preferences.

Axillary draining lymph nodes of breast cancer patients supplied the node samples. Trimming shortened V by 1 base and J by 4 bases, and 7 bases separated the two germline ends. Germline CDR1 LGHNA, CDR2 YSLEER. The CDR3 covers 14 residues. This clonotype was detected many times. The antigen is undetermined. MiXCR was run by TCRdb on the multiplex PCR reads, yielding one entry per CDR3 protein. The sample records approximately 230,000 distinct CDR3 sequences, nearly 35% being singletons. The V gene is TRBV4-3, the J gene TRBJ1-4; no reliable D call. This clonotype originated in a female donor with breast cancer. Some clones in this sample may be carry-over from other donors' samples. What was sequenced was axillary lymph node tissue. The CDR3 DNA reads as TGCGCCAGCAGCCAAGGCAAAAATAATGAAAAACTGTTTTTT. As protein: CASSQGKNNEKLFF.